These 18 T cell receptor beta chains came from one sample sequenced in a study. Produced via immunoSEQ multiplex PCR; TCRdb's table is partial and in-frame only. The sample has roughly 68,000 clones, roughly 93% seen once. The sample was PBMCs. The receptors come from a man in his forties or fifties with rheumatoid arthritis.

The chain has TRBV7-2 and TRBJ2-7; no firm D call. The V end was cut by 1 base, the J end by 4 bases, with 11 bases between. Germline assignment: CDR1 SGHTA and CDR2 FQGNSA. This CDR3 has 14 amino acids. The CDR3 sequence is CASSLGDTVYEQYF. Here the CDR3 DNA reads TGTGCCAGCAGCTTAGGCGACACGGTTTACGAGCAGTACTTC.

This clone is a singleton in its sample. This rearrangement joins TRBV9 to TRBJ1-2; D is uncertain. The germline CDR1 and CDR2 sequences are SGDLS and YYNGEE. V lost 1 base and J 0 bases, leaving 7 bases between the germline ends. The CDR3 sequence is 14 residues long. CDR3: CASSVLEANYGYTF. CDR3 in DNA: TGTGCCAGCAGCGTACTTGAGGCTAACTATGGCTACACCTTC.

V gene TRBV5-8 combines with J gene TRBJ1-5, with no clear D. Germline loops: CDR1 SGHTS, CDR2 YDEGEE. The CDR3 has 14 residues. V was shortened by 2 bases and J by 1 base, with 7 bases between the two germline ends. CDR3 sequence reads: CASSFARSNQPQHF. The CDR3 region has the DNA TGTGCCAGCAGCTTCGCTCGGAGCAATCAGCCCCAGCATTTT.

The gene calls are TRBV6-5 and TRBJ1-5; no clear D gene. The CDR3 runs 12 residues. V dropped 4 bases and J dropped 5 bases, with 6 bases sitting between them. Germline CDR1 reads MNHEY; CDR2 reads SVGAGI. The CDR3 bases are TGTGCCAGCAGTTCCTCGGATCAGCCCCAGCATTTT. Translated: CASSSSDQPQHF.

V and J are TRBV9 and TRBJ2-5; no reliable D call. Germline assignment: CDR1 SGDLS and CDR2 YYNGEE. The CDR3 is 12 residues long. V gave up 0 bases and J gave up 14 bases, with 14 bases separating them. CDR3 sequence reads: CASSVGAPPIYF. In DNA form, the CDR3 reads TGTGCCAGCAGCGTAGGGGCGCCTCCAATTTACTTC.

The rearrangement links TRBV18 to TRBJ2-5; 12 bases are a match to TRBD2. Germline CDR1 and CDR2: KGHSH and LQKENI. Unmatched junction bases numbered 1, after V lost 1 base and J lost 1 base. The CDR3 is made up of 16 amino acids. The CDR3: CASSPRLAGAQETQYF. As DNA, the CDR3 is TGTGCCAGCTCACCACGACTAGCGGGAGCCCAAGAGACCCAGTACTTC. The full variable domain, rest sourced from reference TRBV18 and TRBJ2-5, is NAGVMQNPRHLVRRRGQEARLRCSPMKGHSHVYWYRQLPEEGLKFMVYLQKENIIDESGMPKERFSAEFPKEGPSILRIQQVVRGDSAAYFCASSPRLAGAQETQYFGPGTRLLVL.

The chain has TRBV7-3 and TRBJ1-2, with 10 bases identical to TRBD1. CDR1 and CDR2 from the germline V gene are SGHTA and FQGTGA. The CDR3 consists of 14 residues. Trimming cost V 4 bases and J 8 bases; bases outside gene matches: 7. The chain's CDR3 is CASSSGQGPEGYTF. The CDR3 nucleotides read TGTGCCAGCAGCTCGGGACAGGGGCCGGAAGGCTACACCTTC.

The chain employs TRBV7-2 and TRBJ2-7, with a weak D call TRBD2 (5 bases). The CDR3 totals 15 residues. CDR1 and CDR2 from the germline V gene are SGHTA and FQGNSA. V was shortened by 1 base and J by 0 bases, with 10 bases between the two germline ends. The CDR3 nucleotides are TGTGCCAGCAGCTTAGACGGGGTTCCCTCCTACGAGCAGTACTTC. It codes for CASSLDGVPSYEQYF.

This clone has a handful of counts. The chain joins TRBV28 to TRBJ1-5; no firm D call. Deletions cut 2 bases from V and 4 bases from J, with 6 bases between. Germline CDR1 is MDHEN and CDR2 is SYDVKM. The CDR3 is made up of 13 amino acids. For the CDR3, the DNA is TGTGCCAGCAGTTTAAGTGATAATCAGCCCCAGCATTTT. It codes for CASSLSDNQPQHF. The variable domain in full, completed from reference TRBV28 and TRBJ1-5, reads DVKVTQSSRYLVKRTGEKVFLECVQDMDHENMFWYRQDPGLGLRLIYFSYDVKMKEKGDIPEGYSVSREKKERFSLILESASTNQTSMYLCASSLSDNQPQHFGDGTRLSIL.

This chain uses TRBV27 with TRBJ2-7; D is possibly TRBD2 (6 bases). There are 14 residues in the CDR3. CDR1 and CDR2 from the germline V gene are MNHEY and SMNVEV (reference sequence). V was pared by 5 bases and J by 4 bases, with 15 bases between. This CDR3 reads CASSLLTSMYEQYF. Written as DNA, the CDR3 is TGTGCCAGCAGTCTACTGACTAGTATGTACGAGCAGTACTTC.

J is TRBJ2-7 and V is TRBV5-1; a weak D match, TRBD1 (6 bases). V was shortened by 4 bases and J by 3 bases, with 17 bases between the two germline ends. Germline CDR1 reads SGHRS; CDR2 reads YFSETQ. This CDR3 is 15 amino acids long. CDR3 in DNA: TGCGCCAGCAGCGCCGGACAGTACCTGATCTACGAGCAGTACTTC. This sequence encodes CASSAGQYLIYEQYF. Using reference TRBV5-1 and TRBJ2-7 for the parts outside the CDR3, the full variable domain is KAGVTQTPRYLIKTRGQQVTLSCSPISGHRSVSWYQQTPGQGLQFLFEYFSETQRNKGNFPGRFSGRQFSNSRSEMNVSTLELGDSALYLCASSAGQYLIYEQYFGPGTRLTVT.

The genes are TRBV27 and TRBJ1-1; unclear D gene. The CDR3 length is 13 residues. Looked up from germline, CDR1 is MNHEY and CDR2 is SMNVEV (reference sequence). V was pared by 5 bases and J by 3 bases, with 10 bases between. The chain's CDR3 is CASSPGAYTEAFF. The CDR3 region has the DNA TGTGCCAGCAGTCCGGGAGCGTACACTGAAGCTTTCTTT.

In DNA, the CDR3 is TGTGCCACCAGTGATACGCGGTTAGGACGGGTGTATGAGCAGTTCTTC. It specifies CATSDTRLGRVYEQFF. The gene calls are TRBV24-1 and TRBJ2-1; D unclear. Deletions cut 3 bases from V and 8 bases from J, with 19 bases between. This CDR3 is 16 amino acids long. The germline V gene encodes CDR1 KGHDR and CDR2 SFDVKD.

This clone was seen only a few times. V and J are TRBV5-1 and TRBJ1-2, with a possible D match to TRBD1 (6 bases). CDR1 is SGHRS, CDR2 YFSETQ, per germline. This CDR3 has 12 amino acids. Trimming shortened V by 4 bases and J by 5 bases, and 9 bases separated the two germline ends. Here the CDR3 reads CASSLTGYGYTF. The DNA of the CDR3 is TGCGCCAGCAGCCTTACAGGGTATGGCTACACCTTC. The full variable domain, rest sourced from reference TRBV5-1 and TRBJ1-2, is KAGVTQTPRYLIKTRGQQVTLSCSPISGHRSVSWYQQTPGQGLQFLFEYFSETQRNKGNFPGRFSGRQFSNSRSEMNVSTLELGDSALYLCASSLTGYGYTFGSGTRLTVV.

A single count supports this clone. V usage is TRBV20-1 and J usage is TRBJ1-2; no firm D call. This CDR3 spans 10 amino acids. CDR1 is DFQATT, CDR2 SNEGSKA, per germline (reference sequence). Trimming removed 3 bases at V and 8 bases at J, with 7 bases between. The CDR3 nucleotides are TGCAGTGCTAGCGAAGAAGGCTACACCTTC. This gives the protein CSASEEGYTF.

This chain links TRBV11-3 with TRBJ2-2, with D uncertain. Germline CDR1 SGHNT, CDR2 YENEEA. The germline V and J ends were trimmed by 0 bases and 4 bases, with 9 bases remaining between them. The CDR3 length is 15 residues. CDR3 nucleotides: TGTGCCAGCAGCTTAGAGGGTTTGGGCACCGGGGAGCTGTTTTTT. It codes for CASSLEGLGTGELFF.

The J gene is TRBJ2-7, the V gene TRBV18; 9 nucleotides line up with TRBD1. CDR3 length: 16 amino acids. The V and J ends lost 3 bases and 6 bases, in that order; junction bases with no gene match: 12. Per the germline V gene, CDR1 is KGHSH and CDR2 is LQKENI. The CDR3 DNA follows: TGTGCCAGCTCACCTTTCCTTGAGACAGGGGGTTCCGAGCAGTACTTC. Translating gives CASSPFLETGGSEQYF. Drawing the rest from reference TRBV18 and TRBJ2-7, the complete variable domain is NAGVMQNPRHLVRRRGQEARLRCSPMKGHSHVYWYRQLPEEGLKFMVYLQKENIIDESGMPKERFSAEFPKEGPSILRIQQVVRGDSAAYFCASSPFLETGGSEQYFGPGTRLTVT.

The chain is built from TRBV7-9 and TRBJ2-2; D is ambiguous. The CDR3 has 14 residues. V was trimmed by 7 bases and J by 1 base, leaving 10 bases between them. The germline V gene encodes CDR1 SEHNR and CDR2 FQNEAQ (reference sequence). The CDR3 loop reads CASTPTENTGELFF. DNA of the CDR3: TGTGCCAGCACCCCCACGGAGAACACCGGGGAGCTGTTTTTT.